This entry lists 26 T cell receptor beta chains sequenced from one sample in a study of T cells in Graves' hyperthyroidism and ophthalmopathy. What was amplified from RNA transcripts were TCR beta CDR3 regions. Using the HTBI primer set, a first-round RT-PCR was run on the TCR CDR3. TCRdb reprocessed the multiplex PCR reads with MiXCR, giving one entry per CDR3 protein. The data contain about 600,000 distinct CDR3 sequences, about a sixth of them singletons. Input material: blood. These receptors were obtained from a woman aged 40 to 50 with Graves' ophthalmopathy.

This clonotype was counted at least ten times. The chain employs TRBV30 and TRBJ1-1, with 8 bases identical to TRBD1. Looked up from germline, CDR1 is GTSNPN and CDR2 is SVGIG (reference sequence). The V gene end was trimmed by 5 bases and the J gene end by 4 bases; junction bases not matched to a gene: 12. This CDR3 region has 15 residues. The CDR3 nucleotides are TGTGCCTGGGAGACAGGGGCCCCGCGAGGCACTGAAGCTTTCTTT. Amino acids: CAWETGAPRGTEAFF.

This clonotype was counted ten times or more. The V call is TRBV30, the J call TRBJ2-1, with 9 bases matching TRBD2. CDR1 and CDR2 (germline): GTSNPN, SVGIG (reference sequence). The junction had 4 bases not matched to a gene; V was cut back by 1 base and J by 9 bases. The CDR3 length is 13 residues. DNA of the CDR3: TGTGCCTGGAGTGGTAGCGGGGGCACTGAGCAGTTCTTC. Residues: CAWSGSGGTEQFF.

In its sample, this clonotype was seen many times. Relative to the germline gene, one junction end is altered; a read error may explain this. The chain combines TRBV6-1 with TRBJ2-5, with TRBD2 matching over 7 bases. The length of the CDR3 is 14 residues. Germline V lookup: CDR1 MNHNS, CDR2 SASEGT. CDR3 residues: CASSQAGFGETQYF. CDR3 coding DNA: TGTGCCAGCAGTCAAGCGGGGTTTGGGGAGACCCAGTACTTC.

Worth noting for this clonotype: Mismatch with germline at one junction end may stem from a read error. V usage is TRBV28 and J usage is TRBJ2-5; D is undetermined. Germline assignment: CDR1 MDHEN and CDR2 SYDVKM. CDR3 length: 12 amino acids. The CDR3 DNA sequence: TGTGCCAGCAGACAAACAACGGAGACCCAGTGCTTC. Its translation is CASRQTTETQCF.

This clonotype has ten or more counts. The chain employs TRBV18 and TRBJ2-5; D not resolved. V lost 2 bases to trimming and J lost 3 bases, with 10 bases between them. Germline values: CDR1 KGHSH, CDR2 LQKENI. The CDR3 totals 14 residues. This CDR3 reads CASSPYIREETQYF. CDR3 in DNA: TGTGCCAGCTCACCATACATTAGGGAAGAGACCCAGTACTTC.

This clonotype was observed a few times. The chain carries TRBV7-9 and TRBJ2-3, with D possibly matching TRBD2 (6 bases). CDR3 size: 13 residues. V was shortened by 11 bases and J by 2 bases, with 14 bases between the two germline ends. Germline V gives CDR1 SEHNR, CDR2 FQNEAQ (reference sequence). The CDR3 reads CASNMGLTDTQYF. For the CDR3, the DNA is TGTGCCTCGAACATGGGACTCACAGATACGCAGTATTTT.

V gene TRBV5-1 combines with J gene TRBJ1-1, with D unresolved. The CDR3 covers 13 residues. V was pared by 4 bases and J by 4 bases, with 11 bases between. The germline V gene encodes CDR1 SGHRS and CDR2 YFSETQ. The CDR3, as DNA: TGCGCCAGCAGCCGAGACCCTATCACTGAAGCTTTCTTT. Translated, it gives CASSRDPITEAFF.

At least ten counts were recorded for this clonotype. The genes are TRBV2 and TRBJ2-5; D uncertain. Germline CDR1 and CDR2: SNHLY and FYNNEI. Trimming removed 11 bases from V and 2 bases from J, with 15 bases in between. CDR3 length: 13 amino acids. The CDR3 region is CASLYTIQETQYF. CDR3 coding DNA: TGTGCCTCCTTGTACACGATTCAAGAGACCCAGTACTTC.

Regarding this clonotype: A much bigger clone sits one base away, suggesting this may be a read error. This sequence joins TRBV6-2 or TRBV6-3 and TRBJ1-4; no firm D call. The CDR3 totals 15 residues. Per germline, CDR1 MNHEY and CDR2 SVGEGT. The CDR3 nucleotides read TGTGCCAGCACCAACGTCCTATCTGTGAATGAAGAACTGTTTTTT. Protein sequence: CASTNVLSVNEELFF.

This chain uses TRBV18 with TRBJ2-5, with D uncertain. The germline V gene has CDR1 KGHSH and CDR2 LQKENI. CDR3 size: 15 residues. Trimming cost V 0 bases and J 5 bases, with 13 bases left between them. In DNA form, the CDR3 reads TGTGCCAGCTCACCACCCGACTCCGGATGGGAGACCCAGTACTTC. It is translated as CASSPPDSGWETQYF.

This clonotype occurred many times. V is TRBV5-1 and J is TRBJ1-2; a possible D gene is TRBD1 (5 bases). The CDR3 covers 17 residues. Germline CDR1 reads SGHRS; CDR2 reads YFSETQ. V was trimmed by 0 bases and J by 4 bases, leaving 19 bases between them. CDR3 nucleotides: TGCGCCAGCAGCTTGGCTACAGGTGGCCCGTGGGCCTATGGCTACACCTTC. As protein: CASSLATGGPWAYGYTF.

The chain employs TRBV7-3 and TRBJ1-1, with D possibly TRBD1 on 5 matching bases. Germline loops: CDR1 SGHTA, CDR2 FQGTGA. This CDR3 is built from 13 residues. Trimming shortened V by 5 bases and J by 6 bases, and 13 bases separated the two germline ends. DNA for the CDR3: TGTGCCAGCAGCCTCGGCTGGGGCGCTGAAGCTTTCTTT. The encoded protein is CASSLGWGAEAFF.

In its sample, this clonotype was seen many times. V is TRBV12-3 or TRBV12-4 and J is TRBJ2-1, with TRBD1 as a possible D gene (5 bases). The germline V and J ends were trimmed by 6 bases and 4 bases, with 10 bases remaining between them. The CDR3 spans 13 residues. CDR3 amino acids: CASRMTAYNEQFF. DNA for the CDR3: TGTGCCAGCAGGATGACAGCGTACAATGAGCAGTTCTTC.

The genes are TRBV15 and TRBJ2-5; perhaps TRBD2 as D (6 bases). The CDR3 extends over 15 amino acids. Germline V gene sequence: CDR1 LNHNV, CDR2 YYDKDF (reference sequence). V was trimmed by 0 bases and J by 4 bases, leaving 12 bases between them. This CDR3 reads CATSRDWGVRETQYF. CDR3 nucleotides: TGTGCCACCAGCAGAGATTGGGGGGTCCGAGAGACCCAGTACTTC.

The rearrangement joins TRBV28 to TRBJ1-1; a possible D gene is TRBD1 (6 bases). Per the germline V gene, CDR1 is MDHEN and CDR2 is SYDVKM. Trimming shortened V by 6 bases and J by 3 bases, and 20 bases separated the two germline ends. The CDR3 extends over 16 amino acids. The CDR3 reads CASRATNGQPDTEAFF. CDR3 DNA sequence: TGTGCCAGCAGAGCTACTAACGGACAGCCTGACACTGAAGCTTTCTTT.

This clonotype was counted ten times or more. The chain carries TRBV5-1 and TRBJ2-7; 9 nucleotides match TRBD2. The CDR3 spans 17 residues. Germline assignment: CDR1 SGHRS and CDR2 YFSETQ. The V segment lost 4 bases and the J segment 7 bases; nucleotides outside the gene matches: 18. DNA of the CDR3: TGCGCCAGCAGCCGATGGGGCGTAGCGGGAGCCTCGAGGGAGCAGTACTTC. Amino acid sequence: CASSRWGVAGASREQYF.

The DNA for the CDR3 is TGCAGCGTTGATTTGGCGAGCCAAGAGACCCAGTACTTC. The encoded protein is CSVDLASQETQYF. The rearrangement uses TRBV29-1 and TRBJ2-5; no clear D. There are 13 residues in the CDR3. The V end lost 3 bases, the J end lost 1 base, and 9 bases lay between the germline ends. The germline V gene has CDR1 SQVTM and CDR2 ANQGSEA.

The V call is TRBV7-9, the J call TRBJ1-2; the D is unclear. V was cut by 1 base and J by 0 bases, with 12 bases left in between. The length of the CDR3 is 16 residues. Germline V gene sequence: CDR1 SEHNR, CDR2 FQNEAQ (reference sequence). The CDR3 region is CASSLGGGAPNYGYTF. The CDR3 DNA reads TGTGCCAGCAGCTTAGGCGGTGGAGCGCCTAACTATGGCTACACCTTC.

This clonotype appeared a few times. The chain is built from TRBV29-1 and TRBJ1-2; D not certain. This CDR3 region has 13 residues. Germline V lookup: CDR1 SQVTM, CDR2 ANQGSEA. The germline V and J ends were trimmed by 4 bases and 0 bases, with 9 bases remaining between them. The CDR3, as DNA: TGCAGCGTTGGGGTTCCACCTAACTATGGCTACACCTTC. It is translated as CSVGVPPNYGYTF. Full variable domain (rest looked up from reference TRBV29-1 and TRBJ1-2): SAVISQKPSRDICQRGTSLTIQCQVDSQVTMMFWYRQQPGQSLTLIATANQGSEATYESGFVIDKFPISRPNLTFSTLTVSNMSPEDSSIYLCSVGVPPNYGYTFGSGTRLTVV.

With respect to this clonotype: This may stem from a read error, because a much larger clone lies one nucleotide away. The gene calls are TRBV7-8 and TRBJ2-1; D might be TRBD2 (5 bases). The germline gives CDR1 SGHVS, CDR2 FQNEAQ. The CDR3 extends over 14 amino acids. CDR3 residues: CASTLDGSYNEQFF. CDR3 nucleotide sequence: TGTGCCAGCACCTTAGATGGGAGCTACAATGAGCAGTTCTTC.

This clonotype was picked up many times. The chain combines TRBV28 with TRBJ2-7; either TRBD1 or TRBD2 may fit D (6 bases each). The CDR3 spans 16 residues. The V end was cut by 5 bases, the J end by 0 bases, with 17 bases between. Per germline, CDR1 MDHEN and CDR2 SYDVKM. For the CDR3, the DNA is TGTGCCAGCAGTCGTAAACAGGGACTCGGCTCCTACGAGCAGTACTTC. Translated, it gives CASSRKQGLGSYEQYF.

This clonotype was detected many times. The chain recombines TRBV3-1 with TRBJ1-1; no clear D. The CDR3 is made up of 16 amino acids. Germline CDR1 LGHDT, CDR2 YNNKEL (reference sequence). Trimming took off 0 bases at V and 1 base at J, with 12 bases between the two ends. CDR3 nucleotide sequence: TGTGCCAGCAGCCAAGAATGGGCAGTGTCGAACACTGAAGCTTTCTTT. It translates to CASSQEWAVSNTEAFF.

This clonotype was seen many times. This sequence joins TRBV28 and TRBJ1-5; D not certain. Germline loops: CDR1 MDHEN, CDR2 SYDVKM. The CDR3 is 12 residues long. Between the trimmed V and J ends, which lost 4 bases and 6 bases, there was a span of 7 bases. The CDR3 region is CASSSTLQPQHF. The CDR3 nucleotides are TGTGCCAGCAGTTCGACTCTTCAGCCCCAGCATTTT. The full variable domain, with the rest looked up from reference TRBV28 and TRBJ1-5, is DVKVTQSSRYLVKRTGEKVFLECVQDMDHENMFWYRQDPGLGLRLIYFSYDVKMKEKGDIPEGYSVSREKKERFSLILESASTNQTSMYLCASSSTLQPQHFGDGTRLSIL.

This sequence joins TRBV12-5 and TRBJ1-3; TRBD1 might be the D (5 bases). Germline assignment: CDR1 LGHNT and CDR2 FRNRAP. CDR3 length: 13 residues. V dropped 5 bases and J dropped 6 bases, with 11 bases sitting between them. CDR3 nucleotides: TGTGCTAGTGGTCAGGGATTCGAAAACACCATATATTTT. This translates into CASGQGFENTIYF. Drawing the rest from reference TRBV12-5 and TRBJ1-3, the complete variable domain is DARVTQTPRHKVTEMGQEVTMRCQPILGHNTVFWYRQTMMQGLELLAYFRNRAPLDDSGMPKDRFSAEMPDATLATLKIQPSEPRDSAVYFCASGQGFENTIYFGEGSWLTVV.

This clonotype was observed a few times. The chain joins TRBV4-2 to TRBJ1-4; tentatively, D is TRBD1 (6 bases). Germline V gene sequence: CDR1 LGHNA, CDR2 YNFKEQ. This CDR3 has 16 amino acids. The V and J ends lost 4 bases and 8 bases respectively, with 20 bases between them. The CDR3 nucleotides are TGTGCCAGCAGCCCCCGGACACAGGGAGTAGGGGAAAAACTGTTTTTT. It encodes CASSPRTQGVGEKLFF.

The rearrangement links TRBV29-1 to TRBJ1-1, with D tentatively TRBD1 (5 bases). Germline V gives CDR1 SQVTM, CDR2 ANQGSEA. The CDR3 covers 13 residues. Trimming shortened V by 5 bases and J by 3 bases, and 13 bases separated the two germline ends. The CDR3 nucleotides read TGCAGCGTTACCCGATCCAGGGACACTGAAGCTTTCTTT. Translated: CSVTRSRDTEAFF.